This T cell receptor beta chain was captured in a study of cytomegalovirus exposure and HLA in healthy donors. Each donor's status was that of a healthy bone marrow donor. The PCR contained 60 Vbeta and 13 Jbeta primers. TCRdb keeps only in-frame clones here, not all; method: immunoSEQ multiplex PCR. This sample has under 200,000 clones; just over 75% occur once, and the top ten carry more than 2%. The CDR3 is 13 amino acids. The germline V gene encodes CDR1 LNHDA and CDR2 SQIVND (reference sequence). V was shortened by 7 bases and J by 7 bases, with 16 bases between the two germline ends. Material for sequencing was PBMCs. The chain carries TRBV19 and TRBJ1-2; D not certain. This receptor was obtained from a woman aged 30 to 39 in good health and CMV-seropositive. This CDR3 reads CASTPYDISGYTF. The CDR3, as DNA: TGTGCCAGTACCCCCTACGACATCTCTGGCTACACCTTC.